A single sample is the source of the 21 T cell receptor beta chains below, sequenced in a study of T cell responses to AZD1222 COVID-19 vaccine. This table comes from immunoSEQ multiplex PCR, and its TCRdb copy is limited to in-frame clones, with some not included. The sample has 110,000 to 150,000 clones, 70% to 90% seen once. The specimen was peripheral blood, collected on day 0 of AZD1222 vaccination. All receptors derive from an adult in good health.

V usage is TRBV11-3 and J usage is TRBJ2-3; TRBD2 matches at 12 bases. Per germline, CDR1 SGHNT and CDR2 YENEEA. Trimming cost V 3 bases and J 2 bases; bases outside gene matches: 3. The CDR3 runs 16 residues. The CDR3 DNA reads TGTGCCAGCAGCTTCCGACTAGCGGGAGACACAGATACGCAGTATTTT. It yields the protein CASSFRLAGDTDTQYF. Using reference TRBV11-3 and TRBJ2-3 for the parts outside the CDR3, the full variable domain is EAGVVQSPRYKIIEKKQPVAFWCNPISGHNTLYWYLQNLGQGPELLIRYENEEAVDDSQLPKDRFSAERLKGVDSTLKIQPAELGDSAVYLCASSFRLAGDTDTQYFGPGTRLTVL.

The CDR3 region has the DNA TGCAGCGTTGAGAGCAATTTCTATGGCTACACCTTC. The encoded protein is CSVESNFYGYTF. The chain combines TRBV29-1 with TRBJ1-2; D is unresolved. V lost 3 bases to trimming and J lost 4 bases, with 9 bases between them. Germline V gene sequence: CDR1 SQVTM, CDR2 ANQGSEA. The CDR3 spans 12 residues.

The chain employs TRBV6-2 or TRBV6-3 and TRBJ2-3; the D gene could be TRBD1 or TRBD2 (6 bases each). There are 14 residues in the CDR3. The V end was cut by 0 bases, the J end by 4 bases, with 8 bases between. The germline CDR1 and CDR2 sequences are MNHEY and SVGEGT. The CDR3 protein is CASSYSRGADTQYF. The CDR3 coding sequence is TGTGCCAGCAGTTACTCGAGGGGGGCAGATACGCAGTATTTT.

The chain joins TRBV2 to TRBJ2-7; 9 nucleotides agree with TRBD2. The CDR3 runs to 18 residues. The germline V gene encodes CDR1 SNHLY and CDR2 FYNNEI. The ends lost 3 bases at V and 4 bases at J; junction bases unmatched: 16. The CDR3 here is CASSERLAGRSVTYEQYF. As DNA, the CDR3 is TGTGCCAGCAGTGAGCGGCTAGCGGGGAGGAGTGTTACGTACGAGCAGTACTTC.

This chain links TRBV6-5 with TRBJ2-7; 7 positions match TRBD1. From germline, CDR1 is MNHEY and CDR2 SVGAGI. The CDR3 has 15 residues. J lost 4 bases, V lost 6 bases, and 12 bases had no gene match. CDR3 residues: CASRPTGTAIYEQYF. CDR3 nucleotide sequence: TGTGCCAGCAGACCGACCGGGACAGCGATATACGAGCAGTACTTC.

The rearrangement links TRBV25-1 to TRBJ1-1, with a weak D call TRBD1 (5 bases). This CDR3 has 16 residues. CDR1 is MGHDK and CDR2 is SYGVNS in the germline V gene. V dropped 5 bases and J dropped 2 bases, with 18 bases sitting between them. The CDR3 DNA reads as TGTGCCAGCAGTCCCCGACCCGGGACGTATAACACTGAAGCTTTCTTT. This codes for CASSPRPGTYNTEAFF.

The V gene is TRBV11-1, the J gene TRBJ2-1, with D uncertain. The CDR3 is 14 amino acids. Germline V gene sequence: CDR1 SGHAT, CDR2 FQDESV (reference sequence). V shed 0 bases and J shed 12 bases, with 15 bases lying between them. The CDR3 protein is CASSLAGPSRWQFF. The CDR3 DNA is TGTGCCAGCAGCTTAGCGGGCCCCTCCCGGTGGCAGTTCTTC. Complete variable domain (other parts from reference TRBV11-1 and TRBJ2-1): EAEVAQSPRYKITEKSQAVAFWCDPISGHATLYWYRQILGQGPELLVQFQDESVVDDSQLPKDRFSAERLKGVDSTLKIQPAELGDSAMYLCASSLAGPSRWQFFGPGTRLTVL.

The V and J genes are TRBV6-2 or TRBV6-3 and TRBJ1-5; TRBD1 matches 7 bases. The CDR3 runs 15 residues. Germline assignment: CDR1 MNHEY and CDR2 SVGEGT. V shed 6 bases and J 3 bases; nucleotides not matched to a gene: 8. CDR3 coding DNA: TGTGCCAGCAGCGCTACAGGGGATAACAATCAGCCCCAGCATTTT. This gives the protein CASSATGDNNQPQHF.

The V gene is TRBV9, the J gene TRBJ2-7, with 8 bases fitting TRBD2. The CDR3 loop spans 15 amino acids. With 1 base clipped from V and 1 base from J, the junction kept 4 bases outside the gene matches. Germline V gene lookup returns CDR1 SGDLS and CDR2 YYNGEE. CDR3 bases: TGTGCCAGCAGCGTAAATAGCGGGAATTCCTACGAGCAGTACTTC. This translates into CASSVNSGNSYEQYF.

This rearrangement joins TRBV7-3 to TRBJ2-3; TRBD1 might be the D (7 bases). Trimming pared 6 bases from V and 1 base from J, leaving 14 bases between. Germline V lookup: CDR1 SGHTA, CDR2 FQGTGA. This CDR3 is 15 amino acids long. The CDR3 sequence: CASRFGGGRTDTQYF. The CDR3 bases are TGTGCCAGCAGATTCGGAGGGGGCCGCACAGATACGCAGTATTTT.

This clone was recorded once. J is TRBJ2-7 and V is TRBV27; TRBD1 agrees at 7 bases. The CDR3 spans 13 residues. The germline V gene encodes CDR1 MNHEY and CDR2 SMNVEV (reference sequence). Trimming cost V 5 bases and J 3 bases; bases outside gene matches: 4. The chain's CDR3 is CASSRDRYYEQYF. The CDR3, as DNA: TGTGCCAGCAGTCGGGACAGATACTACGAGCAGTACTTC.

The J gene is TRBJ1-4, the V gene TRBV30; D call uncertain. CDR1 is GTSNPN, CDR2 SVGIG, per germline (reference sequence). The CDR3 runs 13 residues. V was clipped by 2 bases and J by 5 bases, with 9 bases between them. The CDR3 region is CAWSFGENEKLFF. The CDR3 bases are TGTGCCTGGAGTTTCGGGGAGAATGAAAAACTGTTTTTT. The whole variable domain, remainder taken from reference TRBV30 and TRBJ1-4, is SQTIHQWPATLVQPVGSPLSLECTVEGTSNPNLYWYRQAAGRGLQLLFYSVGIGQISSEVPQNLSASRPQDRQFILSSKKLLLSDSGFYLCAWSFGENEKLFFGSGTQLSVL.

The CDR3: CASADRGDTEAFF. The CDR3 DNA sequence: TGCGCCAGTGCGGACAGGGGTGACACTGAAGCTTTCTTT. This chain links TRBV5-1 with TRBJ1-1; 9 bases map to TRBD1. V dropped 8 bases and J dropped 3; count of bases not matched to a gene: 5. The CDR3 spans 13 residues. Germline CDR1 is SGHRS and CDR2 is YFSETQ.

This clone was seen a handful of times. The chain employs TRBV6-5 and TRBJ2-1; D is unclear. Germline V gene sequence: CDR1 MNHEY, CDR2 SVGAGI. The CDR3 sequence is 11 residues long. V lost 0 bases and J 8 bases, leaving 2 bases between the germline ends. CDR3 sequence reads: CASSYSYEQFF. In DNA form, the CDR3 reads TGTGCCAGCAGTTACTCGTATGAGCAGTTCTTC.

V is TRBV28 and J is TRBJ1-1; D perhaps matches TRBD1 (6 bases). Trimming stripped 5 bases from V and 9 bases from J, with 13 bases between. CDR3 length: 12 residues. Per germline, CDR1 MDHEN and CDR2 SYDVKM. CDR3 coding DNA: TGTGCCAGCAGTAAGTTCGGACAGAAAGCTTTCTTT. Translation gives CASSKFGQKAFF.

The V gene is TRBV4-3, the J gene TRBJ2-3, with D maybe TRBD2 (6 bases). The CDR3 length is 20 residues. The V gene's germline CDR1 is LGHNA and CDR2 YSLEER. V shed 0 bases and J shed 1 base, with 23 bases lying between them. CDR3 loop: CASSQDLHSSARTRTDTQYF. CDR3 DNA: TGCGCCAGCAGCCAAGATCTCCACTCTAGCGCCCGGACCCGCACAGATACGCAGTATTTT.

The V and J genes are TRBV27 and TRBJ2-3; no definite D call. CDR1 MNHEY and CDR2 SMNVEV come from the germline V gene (reference sequence). V was trimmed by 6 bases and J by 4 bases, leaving 14 bases between them. This CDR3 has 14 residues. CDR3 sequence: CASSLNPAPDTQYF. The CDR3 coding sequence is TGTGCCAGCAGCCTCAATCCAGCCCCAGATACGCAGTATTTT.

The chain employs TRBV10-3 and TRBJ1-1; unclear D gene. Germline values: CDR1 ENHRY, CDR2 SYGVKD. Trimming removed 6 bases from V and 5 bases from J, with 13 bases in between. This CDR3 comprises 13 residues. The CDR3 loop is CAIRETPGTEAFF. DNA of the CDR3: TGTGCCATCAGGGAGACCCCTGGAACTGAAGCTTTCTTT.

This clone has more than one count but fewer than ten. This chain joins TRBV6-5 and TRBJ1-1; D is ambiguous. The V gene's germline CDR1 is MNHEY and CDR2 SVGAGI. Trimming shortened V by 5 bases and J by 4 bases, and 11 bases separated the two germline ends. There are 13 residues in the CDR3. The CDR3 sequence: CASSRNPRTEAFF. The CDR3, as DNA: TGTGCCAGCAGTAGGAACCCCCGCACTGAAGCTTTCTTT.

The V call is TRBV4-2, the J call TRBJ1-2; TRBD1 agrees at 7 bases. From germline, CDR1 is LGHNA and CDR2 YNFKEQ. J was trimmed by 5 bases and V by 1 base; bases with no gene match: 7. The CDR3 contains 15 residues. CDR3: CASSQGTGIAYGYTF. The CDR3 bases are TGTGCCAGCAGCCAAGGGACAGGCATCGCGTATGGCTACACCTTC.

The chain joins TRBV3-1 (or the pseudogene TRBV3-2) to TRBJ1-6; the D is unclear. With 3 bases removed from V and 8 bases from J, the gap between germline ends came to 11 bases. Germline CDR1 reads LGHDT; CDR2 reads YNNKEL (reference sequence). There are 14 residues in the CDR3. CDR3 region: CASSQVNGDSPLHF. CDR3 coding DNA: TGTGCCAGCAGCCAGGTGAACGGGGATTCACCCCTCCACTTT.